The 24 T cell receptor beta chains in this list originate from one sample, sequenced in a study of cytomegalovirus exposure and HLA in healthy donors. A multiplex PCR was run with 60 Vbeta primers and 13 Jbeta primers. The protocol was immunoSEQ multiplex PCR, while the TCRdb copy is restricted to in-frame clones and leaves out a portion. The sample lists roughly 200,000 clones, around 78% occurring once. Sequencing was carried out using PBMCs. The receptor set was obtained from a woman in her 30s in good health and CMV-seropositive.

The chain carries TRBV27 and TRBJ2-7; possibly TRBD2 for D (7 bases). CDR3 size: 14 residues. Trimming pared 2 bases from V and 0 bases from J, leaving 8 bases between. CDR1 is MNHEY, CDR2 SMNVEV, per germline (reference sequence). DNA for the CDR3: TGTGCCAGCAGTTTAAGGGGGGGCTCCTACGAGCAGTACTTC. This codes for CASSLRGGSYEQYF.

The chain links TRBV28 to TRBJ2-7, with 10 bases aligning to TRBD1. The CDR3 is 19 residues long. Per germline, CDR1 MDHEN and CDR2 SYDVKM. V lost 4 bases and J lost 2; bases outside the gene matches: 17. The CDR3 loop reads CASSSGTGAISVEAYEQYF. CDR3 in DNA: TGTGCCAGCAGTTCCGGGACAGGGGCTATCTCTGTGGAGGCCTACGAGCAGTACTTC.

The chain's CDR3 is CASSLVRSDGYTF. The CDR3 DNA follows: TGCGCCAGCAGCTTGGTAAGAAGCGACGGCTACACCTTC. This chain connects TRBV5-1 to TRBJ1-2; D is ambiguous. Germline assignment: CDR1 SGHRS and CDR2 YFSETQ. There are 13 residues in the CDR3. Trimming stripped 0 bases from V and 8 bases from J, with 11 bases between.

In its sample, this clone was seen a few times. The rearrangement links TRBV6-6 to TRBJ1-3; D ambiguous. Germline V gene sequence: CDR1 MNHNY, CDR2 SVGAGI (reference sequence). V was cut by 5 bases and J by 4 bases, with 9 bases left in between. CDR3 length: 13 amino acids. The CDR3, as DNA: TGTGCCAGCAGTCCCATGGGCGGAAACACCATATATTTT. Amino acids: CASSPMGGNTIYF.

The chain links TRBV7-9 to TRBJ2-2; 8 bases line up with TRBD2. This CDR3 spans 15 amino acids. Unmatched junction bases numbered 6, after V lost 6 bases and J lost 3 bases. Germline-derived CDR1 and CDR2 are SEHNR and FQNEAQ (reference sequence). The CDR3 nucleotides are TGTGCCAGCAGTCTCCCAGCGGGGGACACCGGGGAGCTGTTTTTT. Translation: CASSLPAGDTGELFF.

The chain has TRBV5-1 and TRBJ2-6, with 9 bases that match TRBD1. The trim removed 0 bases at V and 2 bases at J, leaving 9 bases unmatched. Looked up from germline, CDR1 is SGHRS and CDR2 is YFSETQ. This CDR3 contains 19 residues. The CDR3 sequence: CASSLVRITGGAGANVLTF. The CDR3 coding sequence is TGCGCCAGCAGCTTGGTCCGAATAACAGGGGGCGCTGGGGCCAACGTCCTGACTTTC.

This clone came up once. V gene TRBV25-1 combines with J gene TRBJ2-3; D might be TRBD2 (6 bases). With 6 bases removed from V and 4 bases from J, the gap between germline ends came to 11 bases. Germline V gives CDR1 MGHDK, CDR2 SYGVNS. This CDR3 region has 13 residues. The CDR3 is CASSEGLPDTQYF. The CDR3 nucleotides are TGTGCCAGCAGCGAGGGACTCCCAGATACGCAGTATTTT.

The chain is built from TRBV7-2 and TRBJ2-6, with no clear D. This CDR3 contains 16 residues. The ends were cut back, 5 bases at V and 8 bases at J, with 19 bases in the middle. Looked up from germline, CDR1 is SGHTA and CDR2 is FQGNSA. The CDR3 reads CASSTARDIMTNVLTF. The CDR3 bases are TGTGCCAGCAGCACTGCCCGCGACATTATGACCAACGTCCTGACTTTC.

The V gene is TRBV28, the J gene TRBJ2-6, with a tentative D call TRBD2 (6 bases). CDR1 and CDR2 (germline): MDHEN, SYDVKM. This CDR3 comprises 14 residues. Trimming stripped 6 bases from V and 3 bases from J, with 9 bases between. The CDR3 here is CASSPRGGANVLTF. CDR3 nucleotide sequence: TGTGCCAGCAGCCCGCGGGGTGGGGCCAACGTCCTGACTTTC. The full variable domain, rest sourced from reference TRBV28 and TRBJ2-6, is DVKVTQSSRYLVKRTGEKVFLECVQDMDHENMFWYRQDPGLGLRLIYFSYDVKMKEKGDIPEGYSVSREKKERFSLILESASTNQTSMYLCASSPRGGANVLTFGAGSRLTVL.

This clone has just one count. V gene TRBV19 combines with J gene TRBJ2-7, with 7 positions matching TRBD2. The CDR3 extends over 14 amino acids. Germline CDR1 is LNHDA and CDR2 is SQIVND (reference sequence). Trimming removed 3 bases from V and 2 bases from J; junction bases left unmatched: 4. The DNA for the CDR3 is TGTGCCAGTAGTATGCGGGAGATACCCTACGAGCAGTACTTC. This translates into CASSMREIPYEQYF.

The V and J genes are TRBV21-1 and TRBJ1-5. TRBV21-1 is noted as a pseudogene. This CDR3 spans 21 amino acids. The CDR3 DNA sequence: TGTGCCAGCAGCAAAGCGGGGTTTCGACGCTTGAGGGACTATAGCAATCAGCCCCAGCATTTT. Translation gives CASSKAGFRRLRDYSNQPQHF.

The genes are TRBV7-2 and TRBJ1-1; TRBD1 aligns across 8 bases. Trimming at V came to 5 bases and at J to 5 bases, leaving 7 bases not matched to a gene. From germline, CDR1 is SGHTA and CDR2 FQGNSA. The CDR3 loop spans 14 amino acids. CDR3 region: CASSDGQGWTEAFF. CDR3 coding DNA: TGTGCCAGCAGCGATGGACAGGGATGGACTGAAGCTTTCTTT.

V and J are TRBV7-2 and TRBJ2-1, with D perhaps TRBD1 (5 bases). This CDR3 comprises 13 residues. V dropped 5 bases and J dropped 5 bases, with 10 bases sitting between them. Germline CDR1 and CDR2: SGHTA and FQGNSA. This chain's CDR3 is CASSPTADNEQFF. DNA of the CDR3: TGTGCCAGCAGCCCGACAGCCGACAATGAGCAGTTCTTC. Full variable domain (rest looked up from reference TRBV7-2 and TRBJ2-1): GAGVSQSPSNKVTEKGKDVELRCDPISGHTALYWYRQSLGQGLEFLIYFQGNSAPDKSGLPSDRFSAERTGGSVSTLTIQRTQQEDSAVYLCASSPTADNEQFFGPGTRLTVL.

This clone was recorded a few times. J is TRBJ2-5 and V is TRBV5-1; D is unclear. Germline assignment: CDR1 SGHRS and CDR2 YFSETQ. This CDR3 is built from 14 residues. Trimming stripped 1 base from V and 1 base from J, with 8 bases between. CDR3 sequence: CASSLQAAQETQYF. The CDR3 DNA reads as TGCGCCAGCAGCTTGCAGGCAGCCCAAGAGACCCAGTACTTC.

A remark on this clone: Other nucleotide sequences from this sample produce the same CDR3. The genes are TRBV5-1 and TRBJ2-3; 10 positions match TRBD2. Per germline, CDR1 SGHRS and CDR2 YFSETQ. Trimming removed 4 bases from V and 0 bases from J; junction bases left unmatched: 5. This CDR3 comprises 16 residues. The CDR3 here is CASSPSGRGSTDTQYF. The CDR3 DNA follows: TGCGCCAGCAGCCCTAGCGGGAGAGGTAGCACAGATACGCAGTATTTT.

The J gene is TRBJ1-2, the V gene TRBV6-1, with 7 nucleotides matching TRBD1. Germline V gene lookup returns CDR1 MNHNS and CDR2 SASEGT. The CDR3 covers 14 residues. With 2 bases clipped from V and 6 bases from J, the junction kept 6 bases outside the gene matches. CDR3 region: CASSERGGLNGYTF. In nucleotides, the CDR3 is TGTGCCAGCAGTGAAAGAGGGGGCTTGAATGGCTACACCTTC.

The chain couples TRBV28 to TRBJ2-7; D not certain. With 1 base removed from V and 1 base from J, the gap between germline ends came to 17 bases. The germline V gene has CDR1 MDHEN and CDR2 SYDVKM. The CDR3 has 17 amino acids. CDR3 sequence reads: CASSLFNYGYESYEQYF. In DNA form, the CDR3 reads TGTGCCAGCAGTTTATTCAACTATGGCTATGAGTCCTACGAGCAGTACTTC.

The rearrangement uses TRBV7-3 and TRBJ1-2, with D perhaps TRBD1 (5 bases). Germline values: CDR1 SGHTA, CDR2 FQGTGA. Between the trimmed V and J ends, which lost 2 bases and 8 bases, there was a span of 12 bases. The CDR3 is 13 residues long. CDR3 protein: CASSLSGMEGYTF. The CDR3 nucleotides are TGTGCCAGCAGCTTATCAGGGATGGAGGGCTACACCTTC.

The V call is TRBV7-2, the J call TRBJ2-1, with D perhaps TRBD2 (6 bases). Germline-derived CDR1 and CDR2 are SGHTA and FQGNSA. The CDR3 totals 17 residues. V was cut by 1 base and J by 3 bases, with 16 bases left in between. CDR3 loop: CASSLGRVGSGYNEQFF. The CDR3 DNA follows: TGTGCCAGCAGCTTAGGGAGAGTCGGGAGCGGCTACAATGAGCAGTTCTTC.

The gene calls are TRBV28 and TRBJ2-3; 12 nucleotides agree with TRBD2. The CDR3 loop spans 16 amino acids. Unmatched junction bases numbered 11, after V lost 7 bases and J lost 6 bases. The germline V gene encodes CDR1 MDHEN and CDR2 SYDVKM. In DNA form, the CDR3 reads TGTGCCAGCAAAGAAGGACTAGCGGGGACGTCTGATACGCAGTATTTT. Protein: CASKEGLAGTSDTQYF. Full variable domain (missing parts from reference TRBV28 and TRBJ2-3): DVKVTQSSRYLVKRTGEKVFLECVQDMDHENMFWYRQDPGLGLRLIYFSYDVKMKEKGDIPEGYSVSREKKERFSLILESASTNQTSMYLCASKEGLAGTSDTQYFGPGTRLTVL.

The rearrangement links TRBV2 to TRBJ2-1, with TRBD1 matching 7 bases. V lost 5 bases to trimming and J lost 9 bases; unmatched junction nucleotides: 13. Germline V gene lookup returns CDR1 SNHLY and CDR2 FYNNEI. CDR3 length equals 15 residues. The CDR3 nucleotides read TGTGCCAGCAGTCCCATCGGGACAGCCCTTGGTGAGCAGTTCTTC. Amino acids: CASSPIGTALGEQFF.

This clone was seen just once. The V gene is TRBV2, the J gene TRBJ1-1, with TRBD1 identical over 7 bases. Germline assignment: CDR1 SNHLY and CDR2 FYNNEI. V shed 2 bases and J 3 bases; nucleotides not matched to a gene: 6. This CDR3 spans 15 amino acids. The CDR3 region is CASSELVGGHTEAFF. CDR3 sequence (DNA): TGTGCCAGCAGTGAATTAGTAGGGGGCCACACTGAAGCTTTCTTT.

The chain joins TRBV7-8 to TRBJ2-3; D may be TRBD2 (5 bases). There are 13 residues in the CDR3. CDR1 is SGHVS, CDR2 FQNEAQ, per germline. Trimming left V 3 bases short and J 4 bases short, with 8 bases between. The chain's CDR3 is CASSLAAADTQYF. For the CDR3, the DNA is TGTGCCAGCAGCTTGGCAGCGGCAGATACGCAGTATTTT.

The rearrangement links TRBV27 to TRBJ2-7; maybe TRBD2 (6 bases). Trimming left V 5 bases short and J 4 bases short, with 15 bases between. Germline CDR1 is MNHEY and CDR2 is SMNVEV (reference sequence). The CDR3 totals 14 residues. The CDR3 sequence: CASSIAPEGYEQYF. The DNA of the CDR3 is TGTGCCAGCAGTATTGCCCCGGAGGGATACGAGCAGTACTTC.